This T cell receptor beta chain was sequenced in a study of T-cell reconstitution after alpha-beta-depleted transplantation in children. Overall study findings and caveats: T-cell numbers and diversity one year post-transplant derived largely from freshly generated T cells. The study traced high day-60 TCRbeta diversity in some patients to surviving recipient T cells and thymic progenitors.

Per germline, CDR1 SNHLY and CDR2 FYNNEI. Trimming pared 1 base from V and 0 bases from J, leaving 10 bases between. CDR3 length equals 15 residues. This clonotype was detected a few times. Its antigen is undetermined. A library of TCRbeta sequences, prepared with unique molecular identifiers, was generated. TCRdb re-analysed the PCR reads in MiXCR, keeping a single row per CDR3 protein. The sample has roughly 570,000 distinct CDR3 sequences, over 25% seen once; the top ten hold 35% to 40%. The receptor was derived from a boy younger than two with Wiskott-Aldrich syndrome, due to receive a stem cell transplant. Sequencing used PBMCs, obtained before TCRalphabeta/CD19-depleted stem cell transplant. This chain uses TRBV2 with TRBJ2-7; either TRBD1 or TRBD2 may supply D (5 bases each). This CDR3 reads CASSEGDVSSYEQYF. CDR3 bases: TGTGCCAGCAGTGAAGGGGACGTGAGCTCCTACGAGCAGTACTTC.